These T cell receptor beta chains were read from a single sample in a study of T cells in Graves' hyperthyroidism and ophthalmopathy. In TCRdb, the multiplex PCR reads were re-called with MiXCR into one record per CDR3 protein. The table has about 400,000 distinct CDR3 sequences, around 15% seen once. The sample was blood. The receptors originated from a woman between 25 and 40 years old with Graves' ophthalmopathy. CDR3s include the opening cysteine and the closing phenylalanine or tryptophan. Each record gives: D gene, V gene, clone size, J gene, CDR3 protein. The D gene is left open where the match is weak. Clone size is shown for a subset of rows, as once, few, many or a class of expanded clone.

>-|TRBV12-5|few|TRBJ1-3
CASGLAMTGNTIYF
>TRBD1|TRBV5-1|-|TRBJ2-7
CASSKDRGLYEQYF
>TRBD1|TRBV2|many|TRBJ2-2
CASRVGQGTAGELFF
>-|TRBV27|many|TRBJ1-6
CASRSRGGSPLHF
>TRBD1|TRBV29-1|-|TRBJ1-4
CSVEGDRETRSNEKLFF
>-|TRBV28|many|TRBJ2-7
CASSSPRDVTYEQYF
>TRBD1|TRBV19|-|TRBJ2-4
CASSHTGVGNIQYF
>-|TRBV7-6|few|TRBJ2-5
CATERELEETQYF
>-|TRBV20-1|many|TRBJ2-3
CSAKGLGTDTQYF
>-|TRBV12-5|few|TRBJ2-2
CASGLVRKLRGEHRDTGELFF
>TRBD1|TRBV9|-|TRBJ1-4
CASSPHDRAEKLFF
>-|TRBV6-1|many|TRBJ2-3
CASSERAGALPVDTQYF
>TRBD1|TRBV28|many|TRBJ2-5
CASSLSAQGEETQYF
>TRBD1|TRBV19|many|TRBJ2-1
CASSPDRGLSPNEQFF
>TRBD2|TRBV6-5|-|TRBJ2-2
CASSFGAGANTGELFF
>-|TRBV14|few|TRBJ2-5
CASSLKGTGETQYF
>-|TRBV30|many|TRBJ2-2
CAWREMMAGELFF
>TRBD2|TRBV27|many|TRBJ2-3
CASRLGLAGTDTQYF
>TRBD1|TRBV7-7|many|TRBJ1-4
CASSLPRTGSSEKLFF
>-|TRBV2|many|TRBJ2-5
CASSDGQVGETQYF
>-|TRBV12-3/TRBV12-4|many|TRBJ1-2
CASRGDWINYGYTF
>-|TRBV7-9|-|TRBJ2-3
CATILLGGTSTDTQYF
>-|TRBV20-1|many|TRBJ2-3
CSAPGGPDTQYF
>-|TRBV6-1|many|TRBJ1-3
CASSTAAGAGNTIYF
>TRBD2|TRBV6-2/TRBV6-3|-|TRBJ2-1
CASSYGLAGGGSYNEQFF
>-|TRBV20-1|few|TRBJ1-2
CSAQSTVLLVGYTF
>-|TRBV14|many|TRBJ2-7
CASSQGGGPQSYEQYF
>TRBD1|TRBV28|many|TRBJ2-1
CASGGTGKSYNEQFF
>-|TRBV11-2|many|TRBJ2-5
CASSTGTQETQYF
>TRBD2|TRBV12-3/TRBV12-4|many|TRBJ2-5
CASRRGLAGARRETQYF
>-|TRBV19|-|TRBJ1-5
CASSIPDQPQHF
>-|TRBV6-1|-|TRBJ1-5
CAGGQGNQPQHF
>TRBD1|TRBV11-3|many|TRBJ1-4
CASSRQGAGEKLFF
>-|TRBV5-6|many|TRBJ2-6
CASSLGGTYSGANVLTF
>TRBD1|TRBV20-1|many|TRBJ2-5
CSAKWPTGGIETQYF
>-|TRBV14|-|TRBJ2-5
CASSHYRGETQYF
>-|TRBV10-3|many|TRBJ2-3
CAINGAEGGTDTQYF
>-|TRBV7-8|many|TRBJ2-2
CASSQVNGELFF
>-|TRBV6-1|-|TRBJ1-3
CASSPRDKGRTGNTIYF
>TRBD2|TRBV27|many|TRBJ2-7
CASSFGLAGAEQYF